This T cell receptor (beta chain) was identified during a study of blood T cell repertoires in COVID-19. Participants in the exposed group had met a COVID-19 case in the 2 weeks before joining the study. The CDR3 is 17 residues long. The germline gives CDR1 SGDLS, CDR2 YYNGEE. Germline trimming cut 0 bases from V and 4 bases from J; bases unmatched to any gene: 9. The protocol was immunoSEQ multiplex PCR, while the TCRdb copy is restricted to in-frame clones and leaves out a portion. This sample has roughly 150,000 clones, with around 80% found just once. This clonotype was sampled from a man between 65 and 85 years old who had been exposed to COVID-19. This rearrangement joins TRBV9 to TRBJ2-2, with 7 bases fitting TRBD2. The sequencing sample was made of PBMCs or T cells enriched from blood (not recorded which). The CDR3 reads CASSVAAGGSATGELFF. The CDR3 bases are TGTGCCAGCAGCGTAGCTGCCGGGGGGTCGGCCACCGGGGAGCTGTTTTTT.